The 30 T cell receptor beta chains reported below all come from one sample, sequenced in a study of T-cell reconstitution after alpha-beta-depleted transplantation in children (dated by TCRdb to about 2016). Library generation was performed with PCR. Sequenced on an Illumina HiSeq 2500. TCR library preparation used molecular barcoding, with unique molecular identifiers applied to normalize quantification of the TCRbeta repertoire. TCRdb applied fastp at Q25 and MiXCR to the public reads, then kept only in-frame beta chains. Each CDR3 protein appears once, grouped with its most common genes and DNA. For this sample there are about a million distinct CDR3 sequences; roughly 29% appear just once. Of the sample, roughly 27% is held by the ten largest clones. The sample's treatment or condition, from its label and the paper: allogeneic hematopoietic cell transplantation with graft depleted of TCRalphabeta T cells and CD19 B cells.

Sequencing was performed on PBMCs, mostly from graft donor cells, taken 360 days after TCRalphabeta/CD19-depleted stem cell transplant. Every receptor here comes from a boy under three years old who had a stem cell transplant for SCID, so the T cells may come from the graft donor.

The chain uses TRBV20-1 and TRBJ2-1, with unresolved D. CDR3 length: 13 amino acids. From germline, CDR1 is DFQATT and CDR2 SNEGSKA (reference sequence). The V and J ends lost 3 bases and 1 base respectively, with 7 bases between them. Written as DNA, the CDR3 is TGCAGTGCTAGCTATCAATCCTACAATGAGCAGTTCTTC. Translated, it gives CSASYQSYNEQFF.

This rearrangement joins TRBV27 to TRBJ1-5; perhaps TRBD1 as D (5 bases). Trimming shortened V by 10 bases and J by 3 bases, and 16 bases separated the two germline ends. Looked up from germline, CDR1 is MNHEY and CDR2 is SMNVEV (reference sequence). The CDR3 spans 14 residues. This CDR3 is CATRADRHNQPQHF. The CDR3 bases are TGTGCCACCAGGGCTGACAGACACAATCAGCCCCAGCATTTT.

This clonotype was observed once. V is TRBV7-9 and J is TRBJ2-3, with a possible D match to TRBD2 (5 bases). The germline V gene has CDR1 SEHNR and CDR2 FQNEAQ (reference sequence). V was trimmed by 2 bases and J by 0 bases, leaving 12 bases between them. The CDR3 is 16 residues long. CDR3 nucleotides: TGTGCCAGCAGCTTAAGCGGCAGCCCTAGCACAGATACGCAGTATTTT. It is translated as CASSLSGSPSTDTQYF.

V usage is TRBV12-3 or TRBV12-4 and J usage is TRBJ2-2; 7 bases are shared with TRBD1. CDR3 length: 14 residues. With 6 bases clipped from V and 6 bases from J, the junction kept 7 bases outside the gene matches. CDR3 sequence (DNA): TGTGCCAGCAGCCCGACAGGGAGTTCCGGGGAGCTGTTTTTT. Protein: CASSPTGSSGELFF.

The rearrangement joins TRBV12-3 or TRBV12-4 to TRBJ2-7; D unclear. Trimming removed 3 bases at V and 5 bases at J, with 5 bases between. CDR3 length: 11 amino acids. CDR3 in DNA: TGTGCCAGCAGTTTGAGGAACGAGCAGTACTTC. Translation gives CASSLRNEQYF.

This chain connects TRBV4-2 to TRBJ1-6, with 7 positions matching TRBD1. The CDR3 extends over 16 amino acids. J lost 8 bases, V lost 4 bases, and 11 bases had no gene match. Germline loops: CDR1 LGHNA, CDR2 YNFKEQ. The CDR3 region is CASSPDRDMRYSPLHF. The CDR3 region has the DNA TGTGCCAGCAGCCCAGACAGGGACATGCGGTATTCACCCCTCCACTTT.

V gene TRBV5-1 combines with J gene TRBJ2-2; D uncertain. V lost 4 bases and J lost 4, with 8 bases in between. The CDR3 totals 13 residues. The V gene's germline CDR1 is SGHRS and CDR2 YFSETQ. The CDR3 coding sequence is TGCGCCAGCAGCGGGTCTGCCACCGGGGAGCTGTTTTTT. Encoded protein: CASSGSATGELFF.

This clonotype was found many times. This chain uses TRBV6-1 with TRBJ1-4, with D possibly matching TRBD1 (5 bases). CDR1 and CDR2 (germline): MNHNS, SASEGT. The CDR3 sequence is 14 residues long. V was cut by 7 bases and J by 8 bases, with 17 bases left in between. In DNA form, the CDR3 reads TGTGCCAGCACCCCCTTTGGGGGAGGAGAAAAACTGTTTTTT. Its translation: CASTPFGGGEKLFF.

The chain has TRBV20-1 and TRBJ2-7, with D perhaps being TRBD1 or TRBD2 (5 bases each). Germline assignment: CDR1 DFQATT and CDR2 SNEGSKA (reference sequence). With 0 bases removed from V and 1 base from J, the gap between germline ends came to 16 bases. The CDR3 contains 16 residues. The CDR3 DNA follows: TGCAGTGCTAGAGATCTCGGGGCCAGGTTGTCCTACGAGCAGTACTTC. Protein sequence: CSARDLGARLSYEQYF.

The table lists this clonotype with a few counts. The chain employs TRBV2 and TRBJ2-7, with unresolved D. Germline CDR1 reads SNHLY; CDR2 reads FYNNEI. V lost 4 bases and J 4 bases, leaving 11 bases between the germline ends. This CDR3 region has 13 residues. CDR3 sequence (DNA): TGTGCCAGCAGTGTTTCGGGTGCGTACGAGCAGTACTTC. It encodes CASSVSGAYEQYF.

CDR3 nucleotide sequence: TGTGCCAGCAGCCCCATTGTCTGGCCCGGGGCCCAGTACTTC. Translation: CASSPIVWPGAQYF. The gene calls are TRBV12-3 or TRBV12-4 and TRBJ2-5; possible D gene TRBD2, 5 bases. The V end lost 6 bases, the J end lost 9 bases, and 20 bases lay between the germline ends. This CDR3 spans 14 amino acids.

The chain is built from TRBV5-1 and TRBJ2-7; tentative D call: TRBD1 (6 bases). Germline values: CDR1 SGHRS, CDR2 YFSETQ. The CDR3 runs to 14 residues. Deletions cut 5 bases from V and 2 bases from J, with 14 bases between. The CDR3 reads CASRDPGHTYEQYF. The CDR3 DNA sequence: TGCGCCAGCAGAGATCCGGGACATACCTACGAGCAGTACTTC.

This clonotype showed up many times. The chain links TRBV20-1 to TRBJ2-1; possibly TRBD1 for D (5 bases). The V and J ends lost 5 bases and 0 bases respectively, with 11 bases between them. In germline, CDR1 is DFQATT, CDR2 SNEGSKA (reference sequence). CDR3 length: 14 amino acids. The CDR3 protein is CSACQGNSYNEQFF. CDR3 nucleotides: TGCAGTGCTTGCCAGGGTAACTCCTACAATGAGCAGTTCTTC.

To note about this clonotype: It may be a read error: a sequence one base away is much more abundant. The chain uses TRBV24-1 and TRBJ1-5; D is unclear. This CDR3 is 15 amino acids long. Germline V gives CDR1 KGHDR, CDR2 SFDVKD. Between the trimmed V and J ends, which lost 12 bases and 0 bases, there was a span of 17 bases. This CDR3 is CAAHPHLRSNQPQHF. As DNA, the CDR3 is TGTGCCGCGCATCCCCATCTTCGTAGCAATCAGCCCCAGCATTTT.

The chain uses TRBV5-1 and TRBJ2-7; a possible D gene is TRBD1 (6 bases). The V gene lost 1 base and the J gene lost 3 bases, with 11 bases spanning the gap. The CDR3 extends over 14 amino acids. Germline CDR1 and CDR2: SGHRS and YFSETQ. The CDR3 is CASSLPGEVYEQYF. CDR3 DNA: TGCGCCAGCAGCTTGCCAGGGGAAGTCTACGAGCAGTACTTC.

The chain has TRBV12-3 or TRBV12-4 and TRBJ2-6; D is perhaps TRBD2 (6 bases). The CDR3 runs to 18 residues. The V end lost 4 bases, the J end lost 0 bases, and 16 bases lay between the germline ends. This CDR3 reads CASSYRLTRDSGANVLTF. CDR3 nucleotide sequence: TGTGCCAGCAGTTACCGTCTGACGCGGGACTCTGGGGCCAACGTCCTGACTTTC.

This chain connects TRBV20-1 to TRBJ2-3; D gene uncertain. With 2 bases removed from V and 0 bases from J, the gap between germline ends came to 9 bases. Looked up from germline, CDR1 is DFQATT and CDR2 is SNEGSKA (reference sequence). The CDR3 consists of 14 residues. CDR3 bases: TGCAGTGCTAGAACCCGGCCCAGCACAGATACGCAGTATTTT. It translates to CSARTRPSTDTQYF.

CDR3 amino acids: CASSLTISLNTGELFF. For the CDR3, the DNA is TGCGCCAGCAGCTTGACCATTTCCCTGAACACCGGGGAGCTGTTTTTT. The rearrangement links TRBV5-1 to TRBJ2-2, with no clear D. This CDR3 has 16 residues. Between the trimmed V and J ends, which lost 1 base and 1 base, there was a span of 11 bases. Germline CDR1 reads SGHRS; CDR2 reads YFSETQ.

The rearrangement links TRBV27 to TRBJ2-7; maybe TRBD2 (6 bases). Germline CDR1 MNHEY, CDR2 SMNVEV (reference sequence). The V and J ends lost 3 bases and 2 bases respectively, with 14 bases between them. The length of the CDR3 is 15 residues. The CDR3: CASSFAGLSTYEQYF. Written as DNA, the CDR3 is TGTGCCAGCAGTTTCGCGGGGTTGAGTACCTACGAGCAGTACTTC.

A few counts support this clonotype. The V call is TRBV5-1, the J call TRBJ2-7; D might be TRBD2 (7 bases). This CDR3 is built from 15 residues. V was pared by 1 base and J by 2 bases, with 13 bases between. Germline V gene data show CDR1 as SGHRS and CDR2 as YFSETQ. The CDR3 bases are TGCGCCAGCAGCTTGAACCCGGGGGGCACCTACGAGCAGTACTTC. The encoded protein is CASSLNPGGTYEQYF.

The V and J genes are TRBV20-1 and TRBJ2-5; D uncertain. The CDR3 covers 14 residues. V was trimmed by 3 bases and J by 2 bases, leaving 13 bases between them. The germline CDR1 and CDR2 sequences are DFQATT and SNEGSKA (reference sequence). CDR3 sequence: CSASIHNLQETQYF. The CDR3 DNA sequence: TGCAGTGCTAGTATCCACAACCTACAAGAGACCCAGTACTTC.

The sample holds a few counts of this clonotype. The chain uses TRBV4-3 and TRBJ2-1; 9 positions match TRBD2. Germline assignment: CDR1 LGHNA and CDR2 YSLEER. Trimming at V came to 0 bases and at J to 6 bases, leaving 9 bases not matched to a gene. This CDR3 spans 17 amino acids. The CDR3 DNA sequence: TGCGCCAGCAGCCAAGATTGGGGTAGCGGGGGTTTCAATGAGCAGTTCTTC. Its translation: CASSQDWGSGGFNEQFF.

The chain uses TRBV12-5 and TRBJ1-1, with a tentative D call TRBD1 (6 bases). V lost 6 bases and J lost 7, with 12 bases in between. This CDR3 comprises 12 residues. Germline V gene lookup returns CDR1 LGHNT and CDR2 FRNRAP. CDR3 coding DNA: TGTGCTAGTGGCCTTGGACAGCTTGAAGCTTTCTTT. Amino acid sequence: CASGLGQLEAFF.

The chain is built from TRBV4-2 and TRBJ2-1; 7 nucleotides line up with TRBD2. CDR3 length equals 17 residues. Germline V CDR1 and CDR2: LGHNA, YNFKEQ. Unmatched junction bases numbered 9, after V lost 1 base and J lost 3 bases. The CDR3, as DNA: TGTGCCAGCAGCCAAGTCGGAGCGGGGAATATCTACAATGAGCAGTTCTTC. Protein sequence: CASSQVGAGNIYNEQFF.

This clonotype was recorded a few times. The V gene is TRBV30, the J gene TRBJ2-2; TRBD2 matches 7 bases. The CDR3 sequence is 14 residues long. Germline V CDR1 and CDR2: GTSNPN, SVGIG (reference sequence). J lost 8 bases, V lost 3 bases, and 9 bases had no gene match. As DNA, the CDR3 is TGTGCCTGGAGGCCCCGGGGGGAAAGGGGGGAGCTGTTTTTT. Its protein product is CAWRPRGERGELFF.

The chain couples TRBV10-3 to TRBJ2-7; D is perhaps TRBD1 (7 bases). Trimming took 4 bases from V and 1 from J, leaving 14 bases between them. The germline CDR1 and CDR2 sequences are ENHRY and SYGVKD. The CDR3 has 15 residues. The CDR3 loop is CAISGRQGGSYEQYF. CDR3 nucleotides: TGTGCCATCAGTGGAAGACAGGGAGGATCCTACGAGCAGTACTTC.

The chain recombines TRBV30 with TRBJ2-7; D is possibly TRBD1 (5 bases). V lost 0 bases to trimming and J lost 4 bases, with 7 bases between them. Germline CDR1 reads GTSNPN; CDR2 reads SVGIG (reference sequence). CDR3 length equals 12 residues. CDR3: CAWSVSGYEQYF. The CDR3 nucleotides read TGTGCCTGGAGTGTCTCAGGGTACGAGCAGTACTTC. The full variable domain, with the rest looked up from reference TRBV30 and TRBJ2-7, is SQTIHQWPATLVQPVGSPLSLECTVEGTSNPNLYWYRQAAGRGLQLLFYSVGIGQISSEVPQNLSASRPQDRQFILSSKKLLLSDSGFYLCAWSVSGYEQYFGPGTRLTVT.

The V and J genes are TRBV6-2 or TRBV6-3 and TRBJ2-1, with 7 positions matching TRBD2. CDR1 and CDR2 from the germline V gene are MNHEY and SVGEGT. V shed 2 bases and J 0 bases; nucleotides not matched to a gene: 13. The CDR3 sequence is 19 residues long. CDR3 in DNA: TGTGCCAGCAGTTACCCCCTCGGGAGCGGGGTCAGCTCCTACAATGAGCAGTTCTTC. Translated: CASSYPLGSGVSSYNEQFF.

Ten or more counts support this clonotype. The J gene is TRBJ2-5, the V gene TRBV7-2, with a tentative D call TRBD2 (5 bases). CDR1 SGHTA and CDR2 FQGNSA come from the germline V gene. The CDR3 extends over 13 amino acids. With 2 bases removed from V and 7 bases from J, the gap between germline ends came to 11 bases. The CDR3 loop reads CASSLRGIGTQYF. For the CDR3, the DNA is TGTGCCAGCAGCTTACGGGGTATTGGGACCCAGTACTTC.

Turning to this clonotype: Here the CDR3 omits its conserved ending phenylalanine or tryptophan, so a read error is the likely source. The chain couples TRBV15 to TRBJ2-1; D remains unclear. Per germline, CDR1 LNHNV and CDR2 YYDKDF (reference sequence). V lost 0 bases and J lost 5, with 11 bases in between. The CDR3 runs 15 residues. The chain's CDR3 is CATSRDFAVNNEQFS. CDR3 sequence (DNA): TGTGCCACCAGCAGAGATTTCGCGGTCAACAATGAGCAGTTCTCC.